One and the same sample provided the 5 T cell receptor beta chains below, sequenced in a study of CD8+ T cells in alopecia areata. The authors extracted RNA and reverse transcribed it into cDNA as the sequencing template. Profiled with immunoSEQ multiplex PCR; TCRdb holds only in-frame clones, not every one. The sample includes 110,000 to 150,000 clones, approximately 56% seen only once; the top ten take 36%. Material for sequencing was CD8+ T cells sorted from blood. The origin of the receptors is a human donor in good health.

The chain joins TRBV5-1 to TRBJ2-5, with D perhaps matching TRBD1 (7 bases). The germline V gene encodes CDR1 SGHRS and CDR2 YFSETQ. CDR3 length: 15 residues. Trimming removed 4 bases from V and 2 bases from J, with 15 bases in between. The CDR3: CASSPSPGGQETQYF. CDR3 nucleotides: TGCGCCAGCAGCCCATCACCAGGGGGGCAAGAGACCCAGTACTTC.

The V and J genes are TRBV19 and TRBJ1-2; the D is unclear. The CDR3 extends over 16 amino acids. Germline CDR1 and CDR2: LNHDA and SQIVND (reference sequence). V lost 0 bases to trimming and J lost 2 bases, with 13 bases between them. The chain's CDR3 is CASSIDLGLGNYGYTF. In DNA, the CDR3 is TGTGCCAGTAGTATAGATCTCGGCTTGGGGAACTATGGCTACACCTTC.

This chain links TRBV10-3 with TRBJ2-7; D possibly matches TRBD1 or TRBD2 (6 bases each). V dropped 3 bases and J dropped 5 bases, with 17 bases sitting between them. Germline CDR1 and CDR2: ENHRY and SYGVKD. This CDR3 has 15 amino acids. The CDR3 DNA sequence: TGTGCCATCAGTGATCCCCGGGGGCGGGACCACGAGCAGTACTTC. Translating gives CAISDPRGRDHEQYF.

The chain uses TRBV15 and TRBJ1-1; tentatively, D is TRBD1 (6 bases). The germline gives CDR1 LNHNV, CDR2 YYDKDF (reference sequence). Trimming cost V 0 bases and J 2 bases, with 16 bases left between them. This CDR3 has 17 amino acids. The CDR3 nucleotides read TGTGCCACCAGCAGAGAACGTAGTACAGGGCCAAACACTGAAGCTTTCTTT. Amino acid sequence: CATSRERSTGPNTEAFF.

The chain uses TRBV25-1 and TRBJ2-3; D not resolved. The germline gives CDR1 MGHDK, CDR2 SYGVNS. This CDR3 has 13 residues. V lost 0 bases, J lost 8 bases, and 9 bases lay in between. The CDR3 reads CASSEYLLGTQYF. The CDR3 DNA is TGTGCCAGCAGTGAATACCTGCTGGGTACGCAGTATTTT.